What follows are 22 T cell receptor beta chains derived from one specimen sequenced in a study of blood T cell repertoires in COVID-19. Produced via immunoSEQ multiplex PCR; TCRdb's table is partial and in-frame only. The sample lists 150,000 to 200,000 clones; roughly 90% were seen once. The sequencing sample was made of PBMCs or T cells enriched from blood (not recorded which). These receptors were obtained from a woman between 50 and 59 years old who had recovered from COVID-19.

This chain uses TRBV13 with TRBJ1-2; TRBD1 agrees at 12 bases. The germline CDR1 and CDR2 sequences are PRHDT and FYEKMQ (reference sequence). The length of the CDR3 is 15 residues. The V segment lost 3 bases and the J segment 7 bases; nucleotides outside the gene matches: 6. CDR3 DNA sequence: TGTGCCAGCAGCTTGCAGGGACAGGGGGCCGGTGGCTACACCTTC. Amino acid sequence: CASSLQGQGAGGYTF.

The V gene is TRBV4-3, the J gene TRBJ2-1; TRBD2 matches 9 bases. In germline, CDR1 is LGHNA, CDR2 YSLEER. CDR3 length: 18 residues. Trimming took 0 bases from V and 5 from J; bases not matched to a gene: 11. The CDR3 nucleotides read TGCGCCAGCAGCCAAGATCTCCCAGCGGGAGGAGGTCACAATGAGCAGTTCTTC. Its protein product is CASSQDLPAGGGHNEQFF.

The V call is TRBV19, the J call TRBJ1-5; D is possibly TRBD1 (5 bases). Germline values: CDR1 LNHDA, CDR2 SQIVND (reference sequence). The germline V and J ends were trimmed by 2 bases and 0 bases, with 14 bases remaining between them. The length of the CDR3 is 17 residues. Here the CDR3 reads CASSIPRTQNSNQPQHF. CDR3 nucleotide sequence: TGTGCCAGTAGTATACCCCGGACACAGAATAGCAATCAGCCCCAGCATTTT.

The V gene is TRBV28, the J gene TRBJ2-3, with TRBD2 matching over 10 bases. The ends lost 3 bases at V and 6 bases at J; junction bases unmatched: 15. Germline loops: CDR1 MDHEN, CDR2 SYDVKM. CDR3 length equals 18 residues. CDR3 in DNA: TGTGCCAGCAGTTTCCCCGCGACTAGCGGGTCCTCGCCGGATACGCAGTATTTT. Translated, it gives CASSFPATSGSSPDTQYF.

This sequence joins TRBV5-1 and TRBJ1-2; D is possibly TRBD1 (6 bases). Trimming took off 4 bases at V and 5 bases at J, with 9 bases between the two ends. This CDR3 contains 12 residues. Germline V gene lookup returns CDR1 SGHRS and CDR2 YFSETQ. CDR3 protein: CASSTDRYGYTF. The CDR3 DNA is TGCGCCAGCAGCACGGACAGATATGGCTACACCTTC.

The rearrangement links TRBV15 to TRBJ2-7, with D hard to call. The V and J ends lost 1 base and 4 bases respectively, with 11 bases between them. The CDR3 loop spans 14 amino acids. Germline loops: CDR1 LNHNV, CDR2 YYDKDF (reference sequence). CDR3 residues: CATSRGLGGYEQYF. CDR3 DNA sequence: TGTGCCACCAGCAGAGGCCTTGGCGGATACGAGCAGTACTTC.

In this sample, this clone turned up many times. The J gene is TRBJ2-1, the V gene TRBV6-4, with 12 bases identical to TRBD2. Per germline, CDR1 MRHNA and CDR2 SNTAGT. This CDR3 spans 15 amino acids. The V gene end was trimmed by 3 bases and the J gene end by 7 bases; junction bases not matched to a gene: 4. The CDR3 spells CASSESLAGGNEQFF. CDR3 sequence (DNA): TGTGCCAGCAGTGAAAGCCTAGCGGGAGGGAATGAGCAGTTCTTC.

The rearrangement joins TRBV15 to TRBJ1-4; D is possibly TRBD1 (6 bases). Trimming shortened V by 5 bases and J by 5 bases, and 12 bases separated the two germline ends. The length of the CDR3 is 14 residues. Germline CDR1 LNHNV, CDR2 YYDKDF (reference sequence). CDR3 residues: CATSGGGWNEKLFF. The CDR3 nucleotides read TGTGCCACCAGCGGCGGGGGCTGGAATGAAAAACTGTTTTTT. The full variable domain, in which reference TRBV15 and TRBJ1-4 provide the parts outside the CDR3, is DAMVIQNPRYQVTQFGKPVTLSCSQTLNHNVMYWYQQKSSQAPKLLFHYYDKDFNNEADTPDNFQSRRPNTSFCFLDIRSPGLGDTAMYLCATSGGGWNEKLFFGSGTQLSVL.

As concerns this clone: The identical CDR3 is also encoded by other nucleotide sequences in the sample. The chain employs TRBV18 and TRBJ1-6, with 7 bases lining up with TRBD1. V dropped 8 bases and J dropped 7; count of bases not matched to a gene: 8. Germline CDR1 is KGHSH and CDR2 is LQKENI. This CDR3 has 14 residues. For the CDR3, the DNA is TGTGCCAGCAGCCGGGACAGAGAGAATTCACCCCTCCACTTT. Translation: CASSRDRENSPLHF.

The V and J genes are TRBV7-2 and TRBJ2-1; D is ambiguous. From germline, CDR1 is SGHTA and CDR2 FQGNSA. The V end was cut by 2 bases, the J end by 3 bases, with 5 bases between. The CDR3 length is 13 residues. CDR3 residues: CASSLPVYNEQFF. CDR3 coding DNA: TGTGCCAGCAGCTTACCAGTCTACAATGAGCAGTTCTTC.

The chain carries TRBV3-1 (or the pseudogene TRBV3-2) and TRBJ2-1; D perhaps matches TRBD2 (5 bases). V lost 3 bases to trimming and J lost 4 bases, with 19 bases between them. This CDR3 is 17 amino acids long. Germline V gene lookup returns CDR1 LGHDT and CDR2 YNNKEL (reference sequence). The CDR3 spells CASSQHQGRSGYNEQFF. The CDR3 DNA is TGTGCCAGCAGCCAGCATCAAGGGAGATCGGGATACAATGAGCAGTTCTTC.

The chain links TRBV18 to TRBJ2-2; D possibly corresponds to TRBD2 (5 bases). The ends were cut back, 3 bases at V and 5 bases at J, with 7 bases in the middle. This CDR3 has 13 amino acids. The germline V gene encodes CDR1 KGHSH and CDR2 LQKENI. The CDR3 DNA follows: TGTGCCAGCTCACCGCGGGTAACCGGGGAGCTGTTTTTT. This translates into CASSPRVTGELFF.

The table lists this clone with a few counts. The rearrangement joins TRBV19 to TRBJ2-5, with D possibly TRBD2 on 5 matching bases. V was shortened by 5 bases and J by 5 bases, with 21 bases between the two germline ends. CDR3 length: 16 amino acids. The germline V gene has CDR1 LNHDA and CDR2 SQIVND (reference sequence). The chain's CDR3 is CASSGTLASQRETQYF. CDR3 nucleotide sequence: TGTGCCAGTAGTGGCACGCTGGCTAGCCAAAGGGAGACCCAGTACTTC.

The chain is built from TRBV6-5 and TRBJ1-2, with TRBD1 matching over 7 bases. V lost 5 bases, J lost 2 bases, and 5 bases stayed unmatched. Germline CDR1 is MNHEY and CDR2 is SVGAGI. The CDR3 is 14 residues long. CDR3 loop: CASSQPGQNYGYTF. CDR3 DNA: TGTGCCAGCAGTCAACCGGGACAGAACTATGGCTACACCTTC.

The chain employs TRBV5-1 and TRBJ1-1; the match to TRBD1 covers 8 bases. Germline CDR1 is SGHRS and CDR2 is YFSETQ. The CDR3 has 15 residues. Unmatched junction bases numbered 4, after V lost 3 bases and J lost 0 bases. CDR3 sequence: CASSSGGSLNTEAFF. As DNA, the CDR3 is TGCGCCAGCAGCTCAGGGGGCAGTTTGAACACTGAAGCTTTCTTT.

This chain joins TRBV7-8 and TRBJ2-1; tentative D call: TRBD1 (6 bases). V lost 3 bases and J 7 bases, leaving 13 bases between the germline ends. Germline V lookup: CDR1 SGHVS, CDR2 FQNEAQ. The CDR3 is 14 amino acids. CDR3 protein: CASSFGTRGNEQFF. CDR3 bases: TGTGCCAGCAGCTTCGGGACACGAGGTAATGAGCAGTTCTTC. Filled out from reference TRBV7-8 and TRBJ2-1, the complete variable domain reads GAGVSQSPRYKVAKRGQDVALRCDPISGHVSLFWYQQALGQGPEFLTYFQNEAQLDKSGLPSDRFFAERPEGSVSTLKIQRTQQEDSAVYLCASSFGTRGNEQFFGPGTRLTVL.

V and J are TRBV12-3 or TRBV12-4 and TRBJ2-7, with D unclear. The CDR3 length is 12 residues. The ends were cut back, 5 bases at V and 4 bases at J, with 9 bases in the middle. In DNA, the CDR3 is TGTGCCAGCAGTCACGACTCGTACGAGCAGTACTTC. It translates to CASSHDSYEQYF.

The CDR3 is CASSPQDNEQFF. CDR3 DNA: TGTGCCAGCAGCCCGCAGGACAATGAGCAGTTCTTC. J is TRBJ2-1 and V is TRBV6-2 or TRBV6-3; D remains unclear. The ends were cut back, 6 bases at V and 5 bases at J, with 8 bases in the middle. Per the germline V gene, CDR1 is MNHEY and CDR2 is SVGEGT. This CDR3 region has 12 residues.

This clone was observed a single time. J is TRBJ1-6 and V is TRBV30, with D uncertain. V was trimmed by 2 bases and J by 0 bases, leaving 11 bases between them. Germline V gene data show CDR1 as GTSNPN and CDR2 as SVGIG (reference sequence). The CDR3 loop spans 16 amino acids. CDR3 region: CAWSPKLSSYNSPLHF. In nucleotides, the CDR3 is TGTGCCTGGAGTCCAAAGCTGAGCTCCTATAATTCACCCCTCCACTTT.

The V and J genes are TRBV5-4 and TRBJ2-1; TRBD2 matches at 11 bases. Per the germline V gene, CDR1 is SGHNT and CDR2 is YYREEE (reference sequence). The CDR3 runs to 15 residues. Losses at the gene ends were 4 bases for V and 4 bases for J; bases not matched to a gene: 4. The CDR3 bases are TGTGCCAGCAGCACCGGGACTAGCGGTTACAATGAGCAGTTCTTC. Translation: CASSTGTSGYNEQFF. The full variable domain, in which reference TRBV5-4 and TRBJ2-1 provide the parts outside the CDR3, is ETGVTQSPTHLIKTRGQQVTLRCSSQSGHNTVSWYQQALGQGPQFIFQYYREEENGRGNFPPRFSGLQFPNYSSELNVNALELDDSALYLCASSTGTSGYNEQFFGPGTRLTVL.

J is TRBJ2-6 and V is TRBV30, with 7 bases aligning to TRBD1. CDR1 is GTSNPN and CDR2 is SVGIG in the germline V gene (reference sequence). With 7 bases clipped from V and 2 bases from J, the junction kept 5 bases outside the gene matches. The length of the CDR3 is 14 residues. CDR3 DNA: TGTGCCTACGAAACAGGGGCTGGGGCCAACGTCCTGACTTTC. This codes for CAYETGAGANVLTF. Filled out from reference TRBV30 and TRBJ2-6, the complete variable domain reads SQTIHQWPATLVQPVGSPLSLECTVEGTSNPNLYWYRQAAGRGLQLLFYSVGIGQISSEVPQNLSASRPQDRQFILSSKKLLLSDSGFYLCAYETGAGANVLTFGAGSRLTVL.

This chain uses TRBV5-6 with TRBJ1-6; 8 nucleotides line up with TRBD1. With V trimmed by 3 bases and J by 0 bases, 2 bases remained unmatched. CDR3 length equals 16 residues. CDR1 and CDR2 from the germline V gene are SGHDT and YYEEEE. This CDR3 is CASSWTGSSYNSPLHF. The CDR3 nucleotides are TGTGCCAGCAGCTGGACAGGGAGCTCCTATAATTCACCCCTCCACTTT.